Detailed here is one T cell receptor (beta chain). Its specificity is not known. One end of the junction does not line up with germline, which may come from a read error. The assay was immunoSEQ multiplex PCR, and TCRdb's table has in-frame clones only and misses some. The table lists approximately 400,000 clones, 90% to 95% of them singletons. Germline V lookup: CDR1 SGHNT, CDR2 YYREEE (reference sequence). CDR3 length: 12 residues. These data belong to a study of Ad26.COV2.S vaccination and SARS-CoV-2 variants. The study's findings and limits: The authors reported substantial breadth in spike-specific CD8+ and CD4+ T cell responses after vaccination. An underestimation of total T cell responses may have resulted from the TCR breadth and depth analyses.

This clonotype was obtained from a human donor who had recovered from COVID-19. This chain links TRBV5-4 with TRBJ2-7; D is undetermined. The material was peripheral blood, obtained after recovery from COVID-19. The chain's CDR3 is CASSLDARINDF. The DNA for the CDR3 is TGTGCCAGCAGCTTGGACGCCCGCATCAATGATTTC. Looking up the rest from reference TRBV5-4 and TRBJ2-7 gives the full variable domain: ETGVTQSPTHLIKTRGQQVTLRCSSQSGHNTVSWYQQALGQGPQFIFQYYREEENGRGNFPPRFSGLQFPNYSSELNVNALELDDSALYLCASSLDARINDFGPGTRLTVT.